The clone carrying this T cell receptor (beta chain) showed up just a few times. Treatment of the sample: randomized to nivolumab then ipilimumab (arm A) or the reverse (arm B). No patient had prior DNA-damaging chemotherapy. From thawed PBMCs, live CD3+CD8+ cells negative for CD19 and CD56 were sorted. The record originates from a study of sequential checkpoint blockade in melanoma. The table came from immunoSEQ multiplex PCR; TCRdb's copy has only in-frame clones and leaves some out. Of 10,000 to 15,000 clones listed, roughly three fifths are singletons. Germline V CDR1 and CDR2: PRHDT, FYEKMQ (reference sequence). With V trimmed by 6 bases and J by 6 bases, 8 bases remained unmatched. This CDR3 contains 14 residues.

This sequence originates from a human donor with melanoma. The J gene is TRBJ1-2, the V gene TRBV13, with 9 bases matching TRBD1. The sample consisted of CD8+ T cells sorted from blood (inferred from file names), taken from a patient given nivolumab and ipilimumab in sequence. The CDR3 reads CASSRLTGGNGYTF. CDR3 nucleotide sequence: TGTGCCAGCAGTAGACTCACAGGGGGCAATGGCTACACCTTC.